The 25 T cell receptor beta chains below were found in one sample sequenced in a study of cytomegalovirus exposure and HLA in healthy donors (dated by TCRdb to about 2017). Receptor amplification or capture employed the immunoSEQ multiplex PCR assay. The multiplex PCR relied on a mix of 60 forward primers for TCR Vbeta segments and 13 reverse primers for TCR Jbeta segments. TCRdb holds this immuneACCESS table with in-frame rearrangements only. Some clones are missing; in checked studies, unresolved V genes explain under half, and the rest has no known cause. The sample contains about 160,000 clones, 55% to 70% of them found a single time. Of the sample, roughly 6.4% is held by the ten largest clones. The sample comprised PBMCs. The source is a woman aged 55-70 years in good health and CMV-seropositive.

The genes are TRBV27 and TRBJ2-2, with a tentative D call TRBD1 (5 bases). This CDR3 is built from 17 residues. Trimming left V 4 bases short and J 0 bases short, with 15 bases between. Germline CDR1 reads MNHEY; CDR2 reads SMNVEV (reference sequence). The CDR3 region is CASSSHPQGTNTGELFF. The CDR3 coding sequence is TGTGCCAGCAGTTCTCACCCTCAGGGAACGAACACCGGGGAGCTGTTTTTT.

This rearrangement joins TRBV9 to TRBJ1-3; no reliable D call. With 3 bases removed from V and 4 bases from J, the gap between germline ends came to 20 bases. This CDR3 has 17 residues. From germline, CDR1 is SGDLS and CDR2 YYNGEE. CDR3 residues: CASSAGSRGLGGNTIYF. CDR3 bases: TGTGCCAGCAGCGCAGGCTCCCGGGGTTTGGGAGGAAACACCATATATTTT.

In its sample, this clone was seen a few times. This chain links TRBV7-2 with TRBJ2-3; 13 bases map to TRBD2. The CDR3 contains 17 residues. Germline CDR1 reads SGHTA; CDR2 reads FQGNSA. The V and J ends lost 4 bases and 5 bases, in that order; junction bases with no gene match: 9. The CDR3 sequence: CASSYDPGLAGKDTQYF. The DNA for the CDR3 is TGTGCCAGCAGCTACGACCCGGGACTAGCGGGAAAAGATACGCAGTATTTT.

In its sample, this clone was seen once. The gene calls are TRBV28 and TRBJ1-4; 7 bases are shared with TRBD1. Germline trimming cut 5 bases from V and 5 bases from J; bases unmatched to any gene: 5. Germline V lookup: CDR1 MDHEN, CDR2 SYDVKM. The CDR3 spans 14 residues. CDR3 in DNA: TGTGCCAGCAGTAGGGGACAGACGAATGAAAAACTGTTTTTT. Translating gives CASSRGQTNEKLFF.

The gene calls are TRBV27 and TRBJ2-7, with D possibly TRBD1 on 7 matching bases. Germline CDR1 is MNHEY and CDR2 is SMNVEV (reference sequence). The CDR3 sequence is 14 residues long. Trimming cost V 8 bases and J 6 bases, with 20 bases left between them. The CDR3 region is CASRSGGRSREQYF. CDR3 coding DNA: TGTGCCAGCCGTTCAGGGGGGCGTTCGCGCGAGCAGTACTTC.

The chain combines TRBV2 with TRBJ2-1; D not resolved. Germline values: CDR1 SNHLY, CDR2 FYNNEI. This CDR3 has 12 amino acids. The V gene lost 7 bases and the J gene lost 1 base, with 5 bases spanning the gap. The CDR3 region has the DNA TGTGCCAGCACTCGGTCCTACAATGAGCAGTTCTTC. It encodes CASTRSYNEQFF.

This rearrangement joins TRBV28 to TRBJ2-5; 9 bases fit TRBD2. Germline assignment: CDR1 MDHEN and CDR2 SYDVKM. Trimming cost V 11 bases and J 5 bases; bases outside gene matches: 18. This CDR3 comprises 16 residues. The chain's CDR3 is CAVERETSGSWETQYF. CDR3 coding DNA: TGTGCCGTAGAGCGAGAGACTAGCGGCTCATGGGAGACCCAGTACTTC.

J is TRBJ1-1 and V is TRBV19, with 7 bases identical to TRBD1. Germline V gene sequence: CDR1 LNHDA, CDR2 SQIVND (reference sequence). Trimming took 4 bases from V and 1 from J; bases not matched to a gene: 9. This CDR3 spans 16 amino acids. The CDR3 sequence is CASSRAAGTANTEAFF. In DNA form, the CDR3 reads TGTGCCAGTAGTAGGGCGGCGGGGACAGCGAACACTGAAGCTTTCTTT.

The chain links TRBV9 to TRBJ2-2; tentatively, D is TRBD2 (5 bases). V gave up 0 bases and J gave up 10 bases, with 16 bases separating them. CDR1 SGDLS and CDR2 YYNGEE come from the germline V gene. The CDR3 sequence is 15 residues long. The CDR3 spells CASSVGLLRAEELFF. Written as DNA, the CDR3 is TGTGCCAGCAGCGTAGGGTTATTGAGGGCGGAGGAGCTGTTTTTT. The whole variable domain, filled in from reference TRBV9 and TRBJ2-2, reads DSGVTQTPKHLITATGQRVTLRCSPRSGDLSVYWYQQSLDQGLQFLIQYYNGEERAKGNILERFSAQQFPDLHSELNLSSLELGDSALYFCASSVGLLRAEELFFGEGSRLTVL.

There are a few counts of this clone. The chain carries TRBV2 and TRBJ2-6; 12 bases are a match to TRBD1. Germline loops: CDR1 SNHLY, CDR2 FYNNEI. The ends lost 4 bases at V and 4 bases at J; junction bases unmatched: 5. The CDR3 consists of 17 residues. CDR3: CASSGRDRGRGANVLTF. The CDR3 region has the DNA TGTGCCAGCAGTGGCCGGGACAGGGGGCGCGGGGCCAACGTCCTGACTTTC.

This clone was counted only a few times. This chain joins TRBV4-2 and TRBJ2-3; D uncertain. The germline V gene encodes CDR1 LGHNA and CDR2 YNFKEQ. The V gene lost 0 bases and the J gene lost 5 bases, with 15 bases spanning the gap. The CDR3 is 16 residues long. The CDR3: CASSQDLRPLGDTQYF. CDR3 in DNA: TGTGCCAGCAGCCAAGACCTGCGGCCGCTGGGAGATACGCAGTATTTT.

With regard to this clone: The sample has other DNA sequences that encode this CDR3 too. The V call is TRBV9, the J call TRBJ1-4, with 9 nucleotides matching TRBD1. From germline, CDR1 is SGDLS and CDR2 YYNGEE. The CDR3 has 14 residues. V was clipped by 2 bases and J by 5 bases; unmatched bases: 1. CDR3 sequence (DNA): TGTGCCAGCAGCGTCGGACAGGGGAATGAAAAACTGTTTTTT. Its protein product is CASSVGQGNEKLFF.

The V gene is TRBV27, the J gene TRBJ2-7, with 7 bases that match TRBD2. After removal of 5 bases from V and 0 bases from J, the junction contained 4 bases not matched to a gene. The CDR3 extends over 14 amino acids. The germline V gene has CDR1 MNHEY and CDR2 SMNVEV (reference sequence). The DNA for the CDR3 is TGTGCCAGCAGTAAAGCGGGGTTCTCCTACGAGCAGTACTTC. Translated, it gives CASSKAGFSYEQYF.

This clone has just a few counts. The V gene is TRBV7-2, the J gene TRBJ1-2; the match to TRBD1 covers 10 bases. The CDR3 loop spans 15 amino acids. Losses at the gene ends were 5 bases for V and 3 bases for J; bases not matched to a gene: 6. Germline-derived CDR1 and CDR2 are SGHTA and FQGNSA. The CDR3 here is CASSPRQGAHYGYTF. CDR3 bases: TGTGCCAGCAGCCCTCGACAGGGGGCGCACTATGGCTACACCTTC. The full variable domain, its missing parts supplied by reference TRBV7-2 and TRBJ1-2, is GAGVSQSPSNKVTEKGKDVELRCDPISGHTALYWYRQSLGQGLEFLIYFQGNSAPDKSGLPSDRFSAERTGGSVSTLTIQRTQQEDSAVYLCASSPRQGAHYGYTFGSGTRLTVV.

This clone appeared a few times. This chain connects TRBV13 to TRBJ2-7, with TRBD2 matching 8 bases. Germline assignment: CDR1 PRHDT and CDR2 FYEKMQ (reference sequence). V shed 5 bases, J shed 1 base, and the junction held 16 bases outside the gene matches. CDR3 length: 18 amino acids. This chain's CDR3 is CASSPQGHLAGASYEQYF. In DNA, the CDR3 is TGTGCCAGCAGCCCTCAGGGGCACCTAGCGGGTGCATCCTACGAGCAGTACTTC. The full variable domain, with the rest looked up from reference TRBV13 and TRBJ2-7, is AAGVIQSPRHLIKEKRETATLKCYPIPRHDTVYWYQQGPGQDPQFLISFYEKMQSDKGSIPDRFSAQQFSDYHSELNMSSLELGDSALYFCASSPQGHLAGASYEQYFGPGTRLTVT.

CDR3: CASSTARQGWNEQFF. CDR3 DNA: TGTGCCAGCTCCACGGCCCGACAGGGGTGGAATGAGCAGTTCTTC. The rearrangement uses TRBV28 and TRBJ2-1; 8 nucleotides match TRBD1. Germline CDR1 and CDR2: MDHEN and SYDVKM. Trimming cost V 8 bases and J 7 bases; bases outside gene matches: 13. The length of the CDR3 is 15 residues.

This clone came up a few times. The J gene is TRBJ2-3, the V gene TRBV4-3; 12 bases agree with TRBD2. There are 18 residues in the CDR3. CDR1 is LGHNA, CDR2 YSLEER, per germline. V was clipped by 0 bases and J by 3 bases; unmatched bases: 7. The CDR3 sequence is CASSQDRGLAGMTDTQYF. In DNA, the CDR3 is TGCGCCAGCAGCCAAGATCGGGGACTAGCGGGTATGACAGATACGCAGTATTTT.

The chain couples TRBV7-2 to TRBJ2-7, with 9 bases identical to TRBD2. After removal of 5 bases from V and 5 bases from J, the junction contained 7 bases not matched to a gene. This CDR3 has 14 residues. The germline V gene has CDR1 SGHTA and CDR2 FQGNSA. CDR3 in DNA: TGTGCCAGCAGCGGGGGGACTAGCTGGAACGAGCAGTACTTC. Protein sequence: CASSGGTSWNEQYF.

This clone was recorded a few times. In DNA, the CDR3 is TGTGCCAGCAGTTTACGAGCGGGAGGGCCAGATGATACGCAGTATTTT. It specifies CASSLRAGGPDDTQYF. This chain connects TRBV27 to TRBJ2-3; 10 bases line up with TRBD2. This CDR3 comprises 16 residues. J lost 6 bases, V lost 2 bases, and 8 bases had no gene match. CDR1 MNHEY and CDR2 SMNVEV come from the germline V gene (reference sequence).

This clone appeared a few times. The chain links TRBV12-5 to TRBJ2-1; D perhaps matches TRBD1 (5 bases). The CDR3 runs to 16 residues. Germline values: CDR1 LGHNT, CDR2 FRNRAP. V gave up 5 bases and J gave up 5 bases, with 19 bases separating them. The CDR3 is CASGKAGFIGNNEQFF. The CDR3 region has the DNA TGTGCTAGTGGTAAAGCAGGGTTTATTGGGAACAATGAGCAGTTCTTC.

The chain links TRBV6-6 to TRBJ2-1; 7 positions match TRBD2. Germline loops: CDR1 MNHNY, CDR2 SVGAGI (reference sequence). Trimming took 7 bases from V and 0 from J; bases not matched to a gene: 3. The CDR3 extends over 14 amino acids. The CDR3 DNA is TGTGCCAGCATCTCGGGGGGCTCCTACAATGAGCAGTTCTTC. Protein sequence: CASISGGSYNEQFF.

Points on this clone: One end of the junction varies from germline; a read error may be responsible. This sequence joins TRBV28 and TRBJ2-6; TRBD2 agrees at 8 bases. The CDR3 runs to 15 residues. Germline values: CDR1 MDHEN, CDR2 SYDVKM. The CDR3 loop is CASTLAGSGANVLTF. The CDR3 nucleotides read TGTGCCAGCACTTTAGCGGGGTCTGGGGCCAACGTCCTGACTTTC.

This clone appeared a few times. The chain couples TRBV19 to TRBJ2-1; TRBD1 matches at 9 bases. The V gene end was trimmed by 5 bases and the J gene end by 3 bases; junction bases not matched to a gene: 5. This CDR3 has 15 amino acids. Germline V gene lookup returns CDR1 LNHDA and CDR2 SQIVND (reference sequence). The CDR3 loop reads CASSLPGQGYNEQFF. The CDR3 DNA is TGTGCCAGTAGTCTGCCGGGACAGGGCTACAATGAGCAGTTCTTC.

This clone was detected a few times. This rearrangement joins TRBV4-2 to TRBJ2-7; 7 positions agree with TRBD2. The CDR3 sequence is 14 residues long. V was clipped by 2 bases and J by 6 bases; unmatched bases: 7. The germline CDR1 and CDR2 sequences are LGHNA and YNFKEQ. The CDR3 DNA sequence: TGTGCCAGCAGCCAACGGACTAGTCCTACCGAGCAGTACTTC. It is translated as CASSQRTSPTEQYF.

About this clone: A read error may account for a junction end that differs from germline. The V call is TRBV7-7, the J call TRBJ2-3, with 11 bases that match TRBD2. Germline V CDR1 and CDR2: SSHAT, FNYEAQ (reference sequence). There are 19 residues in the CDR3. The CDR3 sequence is CASSQGLAEDERGTDTQYF. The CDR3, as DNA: TGTGCTAGCAGCCAGGGACTAGCGGAGGATGAGAGAGGCACAGATACGCAGTATTTT.